In this sample, the clone carrying this T cell receptor beta chain turned up many times. Its matching antigen is unknown. This sample is drawn from a study of neurological immune-mediated disorders. The study, taken as a whole, reports: While HTLV-1-associated myelopathy showed the greatest TCR clonal expansion, multiple sclerosis showed the least, falling below healthy controls.

Specified time point: longitudinal time-point 2. The starting material, 2 million PBMCs stored at -80 C, gave rise to the unsorted libraries. TCRdb reprocessed the 5' RACE reads via MiXCR and lists one record per CDR3 protein. The sample carries over 30,000 distinct CDR3 sequences, 10% to 15% recorded once. This CDR3 has 13 residues. The V end lost 4 bases, the J end lost 5 bases, and 9 bases lay between the germline ends. The clonotype originates from a woman aged 40-49 years in good health. This chain joins TRBV12-3 or TRBV12-4 and TRBJ1-5; unclear D gene. The sample consisted of PBMCs. CDR3 DNA: TGTGCCAGCAGTTCTCAGGCCTATCAGCCCCAGCATTTT. This codes for CASSSQAYQPQHF.